The clone carrying this T cell receptor beta chain was observed at least ten times. J was trimmed by 14 bases and V by 7 bases; bases with no gene match: 13. The CDR3 contains 13 residues. These data originate in a study of identical twins. TCRdb passed the 5' RACE reads through MiXCR, listing each CDR3 protein once. The sample records 520,000 or so distinct CDR3 sequences, about 20% being singletons. This same sample was also taken into another study, of T cells expressing NK-cell markers. This second study says: Seropositivity for HCMV was found in seven of the eight sequenced donors, with one seronegative. Dominant NKG2C+ clonotypes were found to form about 1.0-7.0% of CD8+ T cells in a handful of donors.

The receptor comes from a woman under 30 in good health. The chain combines TRBV12-3 or TRBV12-4 with TRBJ2-3, with 9 positions matching TRBD2. Sequencing was done on a sample of CD4+ T cells sorted from blood. This chain's CDR3 is CASNNLGLASPYF. DNA of the CDR3: TGTGCCAGCAACAATCTGGGACTAGCATCGCCGTATTTT.